This T cell receptor beta chain was identified during a study of CD8 T cells in Susac syndrome. Random hexamers primed reverse transcription of about 0.45 to 1 ug RNA. An immunoSEQ multiplex PCR amplified TCR beta CDR3 over 54 Vbeta and 13 Jbeta. TCRdb re-called the immunoSEQ multiplex PCR reads through MiXCR, storing one row per CDR3 protein. In the table there are about 180,000 distinct CDR3 sequences, 93% of which are singletons. The CDR3 runs to 15 residues. V dropped 4 bases and J dropped 0 bases, with 11 bases sitting between them. From germline, CDR1 is SGHRS and CDR2 YFSETQ. The gene calls are TRBV5-1 and TRBJ2-4; D might be TRBD2 (5 bases). The sequenced sample consisted of CD4+ T cells from PBMCs. The receptor was isolated from a human donor with multiple sclerosis. CDR3 loop: CASSGGLEAKNIQYF. The CDR3 DNA sequence: TGCGCCAGCAGCGGAGGACTTGAAGCCAAAAACATTCAGTACTTC.